The source of this T cell receptor beta chain is a study of T cells in tumors after PD-1 blockade. Study-level background: Patients had no prior checkpoint blockade, systemic immunosuppressants, or anti-cancer therapy within 4 weeks. Daily vismodegib 150 mg continued in a subset of anti-PD-1-treated patients.

Remarks on this clone: Its antigen is currently unknown.

Trimming left V 3 bases short and J 7 bases short, with 16 bases between. CDR3 length: 13 residues. Germline V gene sequence: CDR1 SQVTM, CDR2 ANQGSEA. Genomic DNA template from tumor biopsies or peripheral blood, roughly 616 ng to 6,004 ng input. Assay: immunoSEQ multiplex PCR; the TCRdb copy retains only in-frame clones and omits some. The sample holds around 34,000 clones; roughly two thirds are singletons and the top ten take about two fifths. Findings of the study overall: Peripheral recruitment is suggested, as some novel exhausted tumor clones were in pre-treatment blood.

Sequencing used PBMCs, obtained after anti-PD-1 treatment. The rearrangement uses TRBV29-1 and TRBJ2-7, with D tentatively TRBD2 (5 bases). This receptor was identified in a human donor with basal cell carcinoma. CDR3 sequence (DNA): TGCAGCGTTGATGGCATCTTAGGAGGTGAGCAGTACTTC. Its translation is CSVDGILGGEQYF.